There are a few counts of the clone carrying this T cell receptor (beta chain). Antigen: not known. This CDR3 has 15 amino acids. The V gene's germline CDR1 is MGHRA and CDR2 YSYEKL. Trimming took off 1 base at V and 4 bases at J, with 12 bases between the two ends. Using RNA template, CDR3s of TCR alpha and beta were amplified with iRepertoire arm-PCR. Input was about 95-400 ng of tissue mRNA or PBMC total RNA. Using its own MiXCR run on the multiplex PCR reads, TCRdb lists one record per CDR3 protein. Counted here are under 200,000 distinct CDR3 sequences, 32% occurring once; the ten biggest clones make up 20% to 25%. The data originate from a study of glioma-infiltrating T cells. Study-wide results and caveats: Gliomas, especially low-grade, showed above-expected tissue-blood divergence; non-neoplastic patients showed below. Tissue and blood shared very few CDR3 sequences.

The clonotype was recovered from a human donor with low-grade glioma or glioblastoma, undergoing nonglioma brain surgery, or in good health (not recorded which). Sequenced: glioma tissue, nonneoplastic brain tissue, or PBMCs (not recorded which). The gene calls are TRBV4-1 and TRBJ2-3; maybe TRBD2 (5 bases). The CDR3 reads CASSQGGLGSDTQYF. The CDR3 coding sequence is TGCGCCAGCAGCCAAGGAGGGCTAGGCTCAGATACGCAGTATTTT.